This passage covers 8 T cell receptor beta chains from one sample sequenced in a study of neurological immune-mediated disorders. TCRdb ran MiXCR on the 5' RACE reads and lists one entry per CDR3 protein. The data hold some 38,000 distinct CDR3 sequences, with approximately 5.1% observed a single time. The sequenced material came from CD4+ T cells from blood. The receptors originated from a man younger than 35 in good health.

Ten or more counts support this clonotype. The chain joins TRBV5-1 to TRBJ2-2, with D tentatively TRBD1 or TRBD2 (5 bases each). Germline CDR1 reads SGHRS; CDR2 reads YFSETQ. Trimming removed 4 bases from V and 6 bases from J, with 16 bases in between. The CDR3 is 15 residues long. The CDR3 DNA follows: TGCGCCAGCAGCCGAAGCCTCCAGGGAGCCGGGGAGCTGTTTTTT. Translating gives CASSRSLQGAGELFF.

This clonotype was recorded many times. For the CDR3, the DNA is TGCAGTGTTGAGACACCAACCTACGAGCAGTACTTC. Encoded protein: CSVETPTYEQYF. J is TRBJ2-7 and V is TRBV20-1; D unclear. From germline, CDR1 is DFQATT and CDR2 SNEGSKA (reference sequence). The CDR3 consists of 12 residues. V dropped 7 bases and J dropped 2 bases, with 12 bases sitting between them.

This clonotype was seen more than once but under ten times. The chain is built from TRBV27 and TRBJ1-5, with TRBD1 as a possible D gene (5 bases). CDR3 size: 15 residues. The germline V gene encodes CDR1 MNHEY and CDR2 SMNVEV (reference sequence). V was clipped by 7 bases and J by 6 bases, with 19 bases between them. CDR3 sequence: CASTPGGGGIQPQHF. CDR3 bases: TGTGCCAGCACCCCGGGGGGGGGAGGTATTCAGCCCCAGCATTTT.

In its sample, this clonotype was seen many times. The chain joins TRBV10-3 to TRBJ2-3, with D possibly matching TRBD2 (5 bases). Germline values: CDR1 ENHRY, CDR2 SYGVKD. The CDR3 has 15 residues. Trimming took off 10 bases at V and 0 bases at J, with 17 bases between the two ends. CDR3 residues: CATLVRTPSTDTQYF. The CDR3 nucleotides are TGTGCCACCCTAGTACGGACTCCTAGCACAGATACGCAGTATTTT.

This clonotype was counted many times. This rearrangement joins TRBV20-1 to TRBJ2-7; possibly TRBD2 for D (6 bases). Trimming took off 0 bases at V and 7 bases at J, with 22 bases between the two ends. The CDR3 has 16 residues. Per germline, CDR1 DFQATT and CDR2 SNEGSKA (reference sequence). The CDR3 is CSARDVGGLRIEEQYF. In DNA, the CDR3 is TGCAGTGCTAGAGATGTGGGGGGACTCCGAATTGAAGAGCAGTACTTC.

This clonotype was observed at least ten times. The rearrangement links TRBV7-8 to TRBJ1-4; D unclear. The CDR3 is 15 amino acids. Between the trimmed V and J ends, which lost 6 bases and 0 bases, there was a span of 11 bases. Germline V gene sequence: CDR1 SGHVS, CDR2 FQNEAQ. The CDR3 sequence is CASSSGESTNEKLFF. Written as DNA, the CDR3 is TGTGCCAGCAGTTCCGGGGAGTCAACTAATGAAAAACTGTTTTTT. The full variable domain, with the rest looked up from reference TRBV7-8 and TRBJ1-4, is GAGVSQSPRYKVAKRGQDVALRCDPISGHVSLFWYQQALGQGPEFLTYFQNEAQLDKSGLPSDRFFAERPEGSVSTLKIQRTQQEDSAVYLCASSSGESTNEKLFFGSGTQLSVL.

This clonotype was recorded at least ten times. The chain employs TRBV5-1 and TRBJ2-5; D is unclear. With 3 bases removed from V and 1 base from J, the gap between germline ends came to 7 bases. CDR1 is SGHRS and CDR2 is YFSETQ in the germline V gene. The CDR3 is 13 amino acids. CDR3 sequence (DNA): TGCGCCAGCAGCTCGGGTTCCCAAGAGACCCAGTACTTC. Translated: CASSSGSQETQYF. Full variable domain (outside the CDR3, taken from reference TRBV5-1 and TRBJ2-5): KAGVTQTPRYLIKTRGQQVTLSCSPISGHRSVSWYQQTPGQGLQFLFEYFSETQRNKGNFPGRFSGRQFSNSRSEMNVSTLELGDSALYLCASSSGSQETQYFGPGTRLLVL.

This clonotype was counted many times. This chain links TRBV19 with TRBJ1-1, with no clear D. The CDR3 is made up of 14 amino acids. Germline CDR1 reads LNHDA; CDR2 reads SQIVND (reference sequence). V was trimmed by 5 bases and J by 4 bases, leaving 14 bases between them. The CDR3 nucleotides are TGTGCCAGTAGTCCCCAAACGACGGGCACTGAAGCTTTCTTT. Amino acids: CASSPQTTGTEAFF.